Sequencing of this T cell receptor (beta chain) was carried out in a study of blood T cell repertoires in COVID-19. In the study overall: The study drew acute and convalescent COVID-19 samples from the United States, Italy and Spain.

As originally analysed: Quantification of nucleated cells was approximated via reference gene primer amplification. Assay used: immunoSEQ multiplex PCR; TCRdb lists only in-frame clones, some missing. That table gives V, J and clone size, and the DNA gave D and trimming. The repertoire holds over 200,000 clones, with 70% to 90% as singletons. This clone was counted a few times. The sequence derives from a woman younger than 30 who had recovered from COVID-19. Source material: peripheral blood.

The CDR3 DNA is TGTGCCAGCAGTTTTTACAGGGGCGCCTATGGCTACACCTTC. Translation gives CASSFYRGAYGYTF. The chain is built from TRBV27 and TRBJ1-2, with TRBD1 matching 7 bases. J lost 4 bases, V lost 3 bases, and 5 bases had no gene match. Per the germline V gene, CDR1 is MNHEY and CDR2 is SMNVEV (reference sequence). The CDR3 sequence is 14 residues long.